This T cell receptor beta chain came from a study of long-term antiretroviral therapy in people with HIV. Study as a whole: Samples collected earliest predate the 2015 immediate-ART recommendation by about a decade. Study observations and caveats: Among HIV repertoires, CDR3 length ranges were narrower than those of controls. The data indicate that diversity increased after ART but remained below transplant donor controls.

J gave up 9 bases and V 1 base, and 0 bases lay outside the gene matches. The CDR3 covers 11 residues. CDR1 is SGHAT and CDR2 is FQNNGV in the germline V gene. Regarding this clone: Its specificity is unknown.

Survey level was the resolution at which the v3.0 immunoSEQ assay ran. Method: immunoSEQ multiplex PCR; TCRdb's copy keeps in-frame clones and lacks some. The sample shows about 34,000 clones, 85% to 95% of them seen only once. The source is a woman aged 45 to 65 with HIV. Sequences were derived from unsorted PBMCs, sampled around 5.4 years after starting antiretroviral therapy. The rearrangement links TRBV11-2 to TRBJ2-7, with 7 bases fitting TRBD1. CDR3 DNA: TGTGCCAGCAGCTTAGGGACAGGGCAGTACTTC. This encodes CASSLGTGQYF.